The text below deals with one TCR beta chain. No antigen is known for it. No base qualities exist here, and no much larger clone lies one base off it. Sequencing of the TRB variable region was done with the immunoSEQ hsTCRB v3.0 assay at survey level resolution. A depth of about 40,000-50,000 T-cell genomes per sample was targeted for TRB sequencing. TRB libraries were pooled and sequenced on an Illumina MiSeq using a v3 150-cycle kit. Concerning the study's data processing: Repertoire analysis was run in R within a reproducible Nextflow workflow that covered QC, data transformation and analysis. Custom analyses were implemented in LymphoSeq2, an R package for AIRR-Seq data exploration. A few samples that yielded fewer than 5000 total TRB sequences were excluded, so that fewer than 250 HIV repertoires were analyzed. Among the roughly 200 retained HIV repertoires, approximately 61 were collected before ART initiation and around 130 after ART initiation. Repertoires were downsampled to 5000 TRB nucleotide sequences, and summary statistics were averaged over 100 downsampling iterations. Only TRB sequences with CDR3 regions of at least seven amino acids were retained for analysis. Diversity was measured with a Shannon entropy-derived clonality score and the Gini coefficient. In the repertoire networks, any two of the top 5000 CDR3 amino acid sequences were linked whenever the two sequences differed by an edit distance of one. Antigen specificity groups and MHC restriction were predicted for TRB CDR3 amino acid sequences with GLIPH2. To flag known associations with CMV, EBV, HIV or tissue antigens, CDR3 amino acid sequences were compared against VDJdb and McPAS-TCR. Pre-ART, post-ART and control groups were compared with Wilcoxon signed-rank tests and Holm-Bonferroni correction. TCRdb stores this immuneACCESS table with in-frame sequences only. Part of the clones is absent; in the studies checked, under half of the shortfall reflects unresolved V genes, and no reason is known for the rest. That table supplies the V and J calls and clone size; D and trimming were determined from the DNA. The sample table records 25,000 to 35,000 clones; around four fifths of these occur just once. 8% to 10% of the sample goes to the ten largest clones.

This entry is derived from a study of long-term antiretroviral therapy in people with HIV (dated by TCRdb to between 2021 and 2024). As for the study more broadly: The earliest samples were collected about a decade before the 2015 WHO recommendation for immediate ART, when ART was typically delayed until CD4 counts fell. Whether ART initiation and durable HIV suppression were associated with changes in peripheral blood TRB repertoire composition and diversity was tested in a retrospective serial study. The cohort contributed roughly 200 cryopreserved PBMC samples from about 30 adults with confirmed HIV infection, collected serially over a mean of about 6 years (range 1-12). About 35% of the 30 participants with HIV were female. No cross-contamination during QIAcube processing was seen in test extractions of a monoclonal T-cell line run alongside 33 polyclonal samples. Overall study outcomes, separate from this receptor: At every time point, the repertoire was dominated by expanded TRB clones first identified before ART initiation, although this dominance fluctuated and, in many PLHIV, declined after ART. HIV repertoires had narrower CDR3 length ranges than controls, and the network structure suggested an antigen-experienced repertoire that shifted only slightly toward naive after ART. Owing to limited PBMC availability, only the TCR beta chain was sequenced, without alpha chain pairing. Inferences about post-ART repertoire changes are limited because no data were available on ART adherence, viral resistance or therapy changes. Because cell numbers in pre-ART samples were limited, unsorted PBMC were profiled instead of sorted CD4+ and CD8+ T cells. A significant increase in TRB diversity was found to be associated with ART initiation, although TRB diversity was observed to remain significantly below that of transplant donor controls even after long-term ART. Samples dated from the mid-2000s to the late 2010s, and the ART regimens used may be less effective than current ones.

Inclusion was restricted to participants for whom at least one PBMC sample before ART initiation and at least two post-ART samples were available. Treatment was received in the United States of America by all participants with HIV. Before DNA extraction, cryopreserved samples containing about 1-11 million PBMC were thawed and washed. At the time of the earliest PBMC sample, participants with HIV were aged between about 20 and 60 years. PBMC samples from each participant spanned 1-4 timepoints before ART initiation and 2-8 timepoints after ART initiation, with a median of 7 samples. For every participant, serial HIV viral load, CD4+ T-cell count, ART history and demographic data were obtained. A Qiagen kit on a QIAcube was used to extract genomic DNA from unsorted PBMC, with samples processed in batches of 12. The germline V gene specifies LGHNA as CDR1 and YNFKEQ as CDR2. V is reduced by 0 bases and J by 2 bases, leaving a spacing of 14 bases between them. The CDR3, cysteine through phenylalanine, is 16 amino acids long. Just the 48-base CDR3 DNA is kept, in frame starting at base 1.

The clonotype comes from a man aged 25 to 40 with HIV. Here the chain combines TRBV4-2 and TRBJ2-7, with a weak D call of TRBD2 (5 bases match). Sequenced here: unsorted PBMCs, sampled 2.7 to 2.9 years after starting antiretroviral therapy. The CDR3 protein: CASSQDASLAPYEQYF. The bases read TGTGCCAGCAGCCAAGATGCAAGTCTAGCCCCCTACGAGCAGTACTTC.